This is a list of T cell receptor beta chains from one sample in a study of blood T cell repertoires in COVID-19. Using immunoSEQ multiplex PCR, the repertoire was profiled, and TCRdb retains in-frame clones only, with some absent. This sample has around 81,000 clones, with 83% found just once. The sample was peripheral blood. These receptors were obtained from a man older than 75 with acute or convalescent COVID-19. CDR3s include the opening cysteine and the closing phenylalanine or tryptophan. A D gene is named only where the DNA matches it firmly. Expanded clones are given a class, and other clones once, few, many or no size at all.

>TRBV5-4|TRBJ2-7|NA|few
CASSLLPGSSYEQYF
TGTGCCAGCAGTCTCCTACCTGGGAGCTCCTACGAGCAGTACTTC
>TRBV18|TRBJ2-3|TRBD1|NA
CASSGQGSTDTQYF
TGTGCCAGCTCAGGACAGGGCTCCACAGATACGCAGTATTTT
>TRBV18|TRBJ2-1|NA|NA
CASSNGQTSYNEQFF
TGTGCCAGCTCAAATGGACAGACCTCGTACAATGAGCAGTTCTTC
>TRBV2|TRBJ2-2|TRBD1|NA
CASSESWTGKGGELFF
TGTGCCAGCAGTGAATCCTGGACAGGGAAAGGAGGGGAGCTGTTTTTT
>TRBV28|TRBJ2-3|TRBD2|NA
CASSLSSAGGQDTQYF
TGTGCCAGCAGTTTATCCAGCGCGGGAGGGCAAGATACGCAGTATTTT
>TRBV7-2|TRBJ1-2|NA|once
CASSNRRGGNYGYTF
TGTGCCAGCAGCAACCGCAGGGGCGGTAACTATGGCTACACCTTC
>TRBV5-1|TRBJ2-2|NA|NA
CASSPGQPNTGELFF
TGCGCCAGCAGCCCAGGACAGCCGAACACCGGGGAGCTGTTTTTT
>TRBV11-2|TRBJ1-1|NA|NA
CASSLLAGTNTEAFF
TGTGCCAGCAGCTTACTTGCAGGCACGAACACTGAAGCTTTCTTT
>TRBV2|TRBJ1-6|TRBD1|NA
CASRGQGMENSPLHF
TGTGCCAGCAGGGGACAGGGAATGGAGAATTCACCCCTCCACTTT
>TRBV7-2|TRBJ1-3|NA|NA
CASSSDISGNTIYF
TGTGCCAGCAGCTCCGACATCTCTGGAAACACCATATATTTT
>TRBV9|TRBJ1-2|TRBD1|NA
CASSQYDRGYGYTF
TGTGCCAGCAGTCAATACGACAGGGGCTATGGCTACACCTTC
>TRBV30|TRBJ2-1|NA|few
CAWNPQGFYNEQFF
TGTGCCTGGAACCCACAGGGATTTTACAATGAGCAGTTCTTC
>TRBV7-6|TRBJ1-5|NA|NA
CASSPRQDQPQHF
TGTGCCAGCAGCCCTCGACAGGATCAGCCCCAGCATTTT
>TRBV7-9|TRBJ1-1|NA|NA
CASSQSSSTEAFF
TGTGCCAGCAGCCAATCCTCTAGCACTGAAGCTTTCTTT
>TRBV3-1/TRBV3-2|TRBJ1-5|NA|NA
CARTLTENSNQPQHF
TGTGCCAGGACATTGACAGAGAATAGCAATCAGCCCCAGCATTTT
>TRBV24-1|TRBJ1-5|TRBD1|NA
CATSDGGTANQPQHF
TGTGCCACCAGTGATGGTGGGACAGCTAATCAGCCCCAGCATTTT
>TRBV7-2|TRBJ2-7|TRBD1|NA
CASSPTRDSRHEQYF
TGTGCCAGCAGCCCAACACGGGACAGTCGACACGAGCAGTACTTC
>TRBV4-3|TRBJ1-2|NA|NA
CASSPTGIDGYTF
TGCGCCAGCAGCCCAACAGGGATCGATGGCTACACCTTC
>TRBV2|TRBJ1-5|NA|NA
CASSIQGGSNQPQHF
TGTGCCAGCAGCATCCAGGGTGGCAGCAATCAGCCCCAGCATTTT
>TRBV5-1|TRBJ2-2|NA|NA
CASSFGQLNTGELFF
TGCGCCAGCAGCTTCGGACAGCTAAACACCGGGGAGCTGTTTTTT
>TRBV9|TRBJ2-2|NA|NA
CASSDLRTPLLTGELFF
TGTGCCAGCAGCGATCTCCGGACTCCCTTATTAACCGGGGAGCTGTTTTTT
>TRBV9|TRBJ1-2|NA|NA
CASSPIEQAANYGYTF
TGTGCCAGCAGCCCCATTGAACAGGCAGCTAACTATGGCTACACCTTC
>TRBV11-2|TRBJ1-3|TRBD1|NA
CASSGNRGGNTIYF
TGTGCCAGCAGCGGAAACAGGGGCGGAAACACCATATATTTT
>TRBV4-3|TRBJ2-1|NA|NA
CASSPNGRSAGEQFF
TGCGCCAGCAGCCCTAACGGGAGATCGGCCGGTGAGCAGTTCTTC
>TRBV19|TRBJ1-2|TRBD1|NA
CASSRPGTGTHGYTF
TGTGCCAGTAGTCGTCCCGGGACAGGGACCCATGGCTACACCTTC
>TRBV28|TRBJ1-5|NA|NA
CASSPGGYQPQHF
TGTGCCAGCAGTCCCGGGGGATACCAGCCCCAGCATTTT
>TRBV24-1|TRBJ1-5|NA|NA
CATSDRRTNQPQHF
TGTGCCACCAGTGATCGGCGGACTAATCAGCCCCAGCATTTT
>TRBV6-5|TRBJ2-1|TRBD1|few
CASSYSGRGPNNEQFF
TGTGCCAGCAGTTACTCAGGCAGGGGGCCAAACAATGAGCAGTTCTTC
>TRBV27|TRBJ1-5|NA|many
CASSTGPGSNQPQHF
TGTGCCAGCAGTACCGGGCCGGGGAGCAATCAGCCCCAGCATTTT
>TRBV6-2/TRBV6-3|TRBJ2-2|NA|once
CASSYAGPNTGELFF
TGTGCCAGCAGTTACGCGGGACCGAACACCGGGGAGCTGTTTTTT
>TRBV10-2|TRBJ2-5|NA|NA
CASSESGRGETQYF
TGCGCCAGCAGTGAATCGGGCAGGGGAGAGACCCAGTACTTC
>TRBV7-6|TRBJ2-1|TRBD2|NA
CASISLAGVGEQFF
TGTGCCAGCATATCGCTAGCGGGAGTGGGCGAGCAGTTCTTC
>TRBV3-1/TRBV3-2|TRBJ1-2|TRBD1|NA
CASSPGQAYYGYTF
TGTGCCAGCAGCCCCGGACAGGCCTACTATGGCTACACCTTC
>TRBV18|TRBJ2-7|NA|few
CASGGTGSSEQYF
TGTGCCTCGGGAGGGACAGGGAGCTCCGAGCAGTACTTC
>TRBV28|TRBJ2-4|TRBD2|NA
CASRAAGATNIQYF
TGTGCCAGTAGGGCAGCGGGAGCCACAAACATTCAGTACTTC
>TRBV18|TRBJ2-1|TRBD2|NA
CASSPGRGDEQFF
TGTGCCAGCTCACCAGGTCGGGGGGATGAGCAGTTCTTC
>TRBV10-3|TRBJ2-3|TRBD1|NA
CAISEKGQGRDTQYF
TGTGCCATCAGTGAGAAGGGACAGGGGAGAGATACGCAGTATTTT
>TRBV24-1|TRBJ2-3|NA|NA
CATSEQSGTDTQYF
TGTGCCACCAGTGAACAATCCGGGACAGATACGCAGTATTTT
>TRBV5-1|TRBJ2-1|TRBD1|NA
CASSRDSSYNEQFF
TGCGCCAGCAGCCGGGACAGCTCCTACAATGAGCAGTTCTTC
>TRBV7-2|TRBJ2-2|NA|NA
CASSLGPLGRNGGELFF
TGTGCCAGCAGCTTGGGCCCCCTGGGGCGGAATGGCGGGGAGCTGTTTTTT
>TRBV12-3/TRBV12-4|TRBJ1-4|NA|few
CASSFSPNEKLFF
TGTGCCAGCAGTTTTTCCCCGAATGAAAAACTGTTTTTT
>TRBV5-1|TRBJ1-1|NA|few
CASSLAGLGTEAFF
TGCGCCAGCAGCTTGGCAGGGCTTGGGACTGAAGCTTTCTTT
>TRBV24-1|TRBJ2-2|TRBD1|NA
CATSDSGRGQSGELFF
TGTGCCACCAGTGATTCCGGCAGGGGGCAATCCGGGGAGCTGTTTTTT
>TRBV7-8|TRBJ2-1|NA|NA
CASSPNYNPYNEQFF
TGTGCCAGCAGCCCCAATTACAACCCCTACAATGAGCAGTTCTTC